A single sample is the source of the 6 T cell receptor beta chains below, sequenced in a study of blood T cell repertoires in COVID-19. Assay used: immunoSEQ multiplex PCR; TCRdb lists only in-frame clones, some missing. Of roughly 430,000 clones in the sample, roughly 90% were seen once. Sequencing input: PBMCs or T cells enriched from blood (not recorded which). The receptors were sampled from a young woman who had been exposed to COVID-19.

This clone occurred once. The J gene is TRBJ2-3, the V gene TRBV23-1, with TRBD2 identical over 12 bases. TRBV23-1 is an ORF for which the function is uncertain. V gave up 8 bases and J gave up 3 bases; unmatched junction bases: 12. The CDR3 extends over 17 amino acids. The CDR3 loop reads CASLLAGGPLRTDTQYF. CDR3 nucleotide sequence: TGCGCCAGCCTACTAGCGGGGGGTCCCCTTCGGACAGATACGCAGTATTTT.

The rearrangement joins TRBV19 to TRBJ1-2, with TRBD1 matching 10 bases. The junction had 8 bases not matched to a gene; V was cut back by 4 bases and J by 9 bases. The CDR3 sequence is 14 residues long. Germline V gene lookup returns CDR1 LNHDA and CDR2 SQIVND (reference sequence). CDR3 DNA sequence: TGTGCCAGTAGTACCAGCGGGACAGGGGACCGCTACACCTTC. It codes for CASSTSGTGDRYTF. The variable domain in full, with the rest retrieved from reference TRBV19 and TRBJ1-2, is DGGITQSPKYLFRKEGQNVTLSCEQNLNHDAMYWYRQDPGQGLRLIYYSQIVNDFQKGDIAEGYSVSREKKESFPLTVTSAQKNPTAFYLCASSTSGTGDRYTFGSGTRLTVV.

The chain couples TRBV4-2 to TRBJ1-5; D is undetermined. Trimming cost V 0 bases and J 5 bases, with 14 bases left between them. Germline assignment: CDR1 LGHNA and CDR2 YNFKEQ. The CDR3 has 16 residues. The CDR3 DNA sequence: TGTGCCAGCAGCCAAGATCTCGTGGGCAGTCATCAGCCCCAGCATTTT. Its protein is CASSQDLVGSHQPQHF.

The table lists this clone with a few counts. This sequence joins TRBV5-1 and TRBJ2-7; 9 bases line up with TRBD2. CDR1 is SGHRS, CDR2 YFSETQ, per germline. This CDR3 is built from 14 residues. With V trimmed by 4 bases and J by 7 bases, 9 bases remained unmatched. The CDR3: CASSPTGLAQEQYF. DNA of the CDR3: TGCGCCAGCAGCCCCACGGGACTAGCTCAAGAGCAGTACTTC.

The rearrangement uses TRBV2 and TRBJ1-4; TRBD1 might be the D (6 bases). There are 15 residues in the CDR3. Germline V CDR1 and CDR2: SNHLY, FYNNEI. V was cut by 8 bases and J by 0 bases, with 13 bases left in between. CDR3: CASWTEDATNEKLFF. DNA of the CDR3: TGTGCCAGCTGGACAGAAGATGCAACTAATGAAAAACTGTTTTTT.

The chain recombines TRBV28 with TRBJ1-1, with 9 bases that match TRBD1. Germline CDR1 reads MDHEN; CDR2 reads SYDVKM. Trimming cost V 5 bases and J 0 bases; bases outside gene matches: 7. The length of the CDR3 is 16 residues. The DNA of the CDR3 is TGTGCCAGCAGTAGGACAGGGGCGGGGATGAACACTGAAGCTTTCTTT. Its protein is CASSRTGAGMNTEAFF.